The 30 T cell receptor beta chains presented below share a single source sample, sequenced in a study of blood T cell repertoires in COVID-19. The method was immunoSEQ multiplex PCR; TCRdb's version includes in-frame clones alone and lacks a portion of them. The sample shows approximately 190,000 clones, approximately 82% of them seen only once. The sample was peripheral blood. The receptors were sampled from a human donor with acute or convalescent COVID-19. The donor label of this sample is uncertain.

This clone was found a few times. V usage is TRBV6-5 and J usage is TRBJ1-1; 7 bases fit TRBD1. This CDR3 has 14 amino acids. The J segment lost 1 base and the V segment lost 4 bases, leaving 3 bases of the junction unmatched. Germline V gene lookup returns CDR1 MNHEY and CDR2 SVGAGI. The CDR3 DNA sequence: TGTGCCAGCAGTTGGGGACAGACGAACACTGAAGCTTTCTTT. This translates into CASSWGQTNTEAFF.

The CDR3, as DNA: TGTGCCAGTAGTACAGGACAGGCTGCTAACTATGGCTACACCTTC. As protein: CASSTGQAANYGYTF. V is TRBV19 and J is TRBJ1-2; TRBD1 matches 7 bases. V dropped 4 bases and J dropped 0; count of bases not matched to a gene: 5. Germline CDR1 is LNHDA and CDR2 is SQIVND (reference sequence). The CDR3 consists of 15 residues.

This clone was seen a handful of times. V and J are TRBV27 and TRBJ1-4; 7 bases map to TRBD1. J was trimmed by 8 bases and V by 4 bases; bases with no gene match: 7. The CDR3 runs 14 residues. Germline V lookup: CDR1 MNHEY, CDR2 SMNVEV (reference sequence). The CDR3 here is CASSSRQGREKLFF. CDR3 bases: TGTGCCAGCAGTTCCCGACAGGGTCGGGAAAAACTGTTTTTT.

This rearrangement joins TRBV24-1 to TRBJ1-1; no clear D gene. Germline lookup yields CDR1 KGHDR and CDR2 SFDVKD. The CDR3 has 14 residues. V lost 3 bases, J lost 2 bases, and 9 bases lay in between. The CDR3 region has the DNA TGTGCCACCAGTGATGCGGGGAGAAACACTGAAGCTTTCTTT. Translation: CATSDAGRNTEAFF.

This rearrangement joins TRBV5-1 to TRBJ1-2; TRBD1 aligns across 8 bases. The CDR3 spans 17 residues. Germline V lookup: CDR1 SGHRS, CDR2 YFSETQ. Trimming cost V 4 bases and J 4 bases; bases outside gene matches: 15. CDR3 in amino acids: CASSRTTGALTTYGYTF. The CDR3 DNA is TGCGCCAGCAGCCGAACGACAGGGGCCCTAACTACCTATGGCTACACCTTC.

The J gene is TRBJ2-1, the V gene TRBV6-7; 9 bases are shared with TRBD1. TRBV6-7 is known as an ORF, though its function is uncertain. The junction had 27 bases not matched to a gene; V was cut back by 5 bases and J by 7 bases. The CDR3 totals 21 residues. The CDR3 spells CASSPGLGTGPLGHHPNEQFF. CDR3 nucleotide sequence: TGTGCCAGCAGTCCTGGACTCGGGACAGGGCCATTGGGTCATCACCCGAATGAGCAGTTCTTC.

This clone was counted only a few times. This chain links TRBV29-1 with TRBJ2-3; 9 bases fit TRBD2. The CDR3 extends over 14 amino acids. J was trimmed by 1 base and V by 3 bases; bases with no gene match: 2. The germline V gene has CDR1 SQVTM and CDR2 ANQGSEA. As DNA, the CDR3 is TGCAGCGTTGATAGCGGGAGTGGCACAGATACGCAGTATTTT. Translation gives CSVDSGSGTDTQYF.

J is TRBJ1-2 and V is TRBV9, with TRBD1 matching over 7 bases. This CDR3 has 13 residues. Germline V gene data show CDR1 as SGDLS and CDR2 as YYNGEE. V shed 3 bases, J shed 4 bases, and the junction held 3 bases outside the gene matches. The CDR3 sequence: CASSGGQTYGYTF. The CDR3 DNA sequence: TGTGCCAGCAGCGGGGGACAGACCTATGGCTACACCTTC.

This clone was counted a few times. V usage is TRBV6-5 and J usage is TRBJ1-5; D ambiguous. V was clipped by 2 bases and J by 1 base, with 9 bases between them. The CDR3 has 15 residues. The germline V gene encodes CDR1 MNHEY and CDR2 SVGAGI. CDR3 DNA: TGTGCCAGCAGTTACAGCCGGCGGAGCAATCAGCCCCAGCATTTT. Its translation: CASSYSRRSNQPQHF.

The genes are TRBV6-6 and TRBJ1-5, with D perhaps matching TRBD1 (6 bases). V gave up 5 bases and J gave up 6 bases, with 14 bases separating them. CDR1 and CDR2 (germline): MNHNY, SVGAGI (reference sequence). The CDR3 is made up of 14 amino acids. CDR3 sequence: CASSNRVPPQPQHF. CDR3 coding DNA: TGTGCCAGCAGTAACAGGGTTCCCCCTCAGCCCCAGCATTTT.

The chain carries TRBV24-1 and TRBJ2-2; 7 bases map to TRBD1. CDR1 and CDR2 from the germline V gene are KGHDR and SFDVKD. This CDR3 comprises 13 residues. The junction had 4 bases not matched to a gene; V was cut back by 11 bases and J by 2 bases. The CDR3 is CAIRDSNTGELFF. The DNA of the CDR3 is TGTGCCATCCGGGACAGCAACACCGGGGAGCTGTTTTTT.

The gene calls are TRBV5-5 and TRBJ2-5, with TRBD2 identical over 11 bases. The length of the CDR3 is 16 residues. Germline V CDR1 and CDR2: SGHKS, YYEKEE (reference sequence). V gave up 5 bases and J gave up 1 base; unmatched junction bases: 7. This CDR3 is CASSSGLAVSQETQYF. The CDR3 DNA reads TGTGCCAGCAGTTCGGGACTAGCGGTCTCCCAAGAGACCCAGTACTTC.

The chain is built from TRBV28 and TRBJ1-6, with D perhaps TRBD1 (5 bases). Looked up from germline, CDR1 is MDHEN and CDR2 is SYDVKM. The CDR3 runs to 16 residues. V lost 1 base, J lost 5 bases, and 12 bases lay in between. The CDR3 bases are TGTGCCAGCAGTTTATCCGCGGCAGGGAATAATTCACCCCTCCACTTT. Amino acids: CASSLSAAGNNSPLHF.

The rearrangement uses TRBV7-2 and TRBJ2-7; 12 bases align to TRBD2. The length of the CDR3 is 16 residues. With 3 bases clipped from V and 0 bases from J, the junction kept 3 bases outside the gene matches. CDR1 SGHTA and CDR2 FQGNSA come from the germline V gene. The CDR3 DNA sequence: TGTGCCAGCAGCTTGGGACTAGCGGGTCTCTCCTACGAGCAGTACTTC. Translation: CASSLGLAGLSYEQYF.

The chain has TRBV5-6 and TRBJ1-4, with D hard to call. CDR3 size: 15 residues. V lost 4 bases to trimming and J lost 0 bases, with 10 bases between them. CDR1 is SGHDT and CDR2 is YYEEEE in the germline V gene. The CDR3, as DNA: TGTGCCAGCAGCCCCGAGCCTGCAACTAATGAAAAACTGTTTTTT. It yields the protein CASSPEPATNEKLFF.

The V and J genes are TRBV9 and TRBJ2-4; a weak D match, TRBD1 (5 bases). CDR1 SGDLS and CDR2 YYNGEE come from the germline V gene. The CDR3 loop spans 16 amino acids. Trimming removed 0 bases at V and 0 bases at J, with 10 bases between. CDR3 amino acids: CASSVEVGLAKNIQYF. In DNA, the CDR3 is TGTGCCAGCAGCGTAGAGGTGGGGCTAGCCAAAAACATTCAGTACTTC.

This clone was found a few times. The chain carries TRBV28 and TRBJ2-7; D is perhaps TRBD2 (6 bases). This CDR3 comprises 13 residues. Germline V gives CDR1 MDHEN, CDR2 SYDVKM. Between the trimmed V and J ends, which lost 5 bases and 2 bases, there was a span of 10 bases. The CDR3 here is CASSGGTPYEQYF. The DNA for the CDR3 is TGTGCCAGCAGTGGCGGGACTCCCTACGAGCAGTACTTC.

The chain uses TRBV19 and TRBJ2-5, with D tentatively TRBD1 (6 bases). The CDR3 contains 16 residues. V lost 0 bases and J lost 4, with 15 bases in between. Germline V CDR1 and CDR2: LNHDA, SQIVND (reference sequence). CDR3 residues: CASSIEGAAKTETQYF. In nucleotides, the CDR3 is TGTGCCAGTAGTATAGAGGGGGCCGCCAAGACAGAGACCCAGTACTTC.

The rearrangement joins TRBV15 to TRBJ1-5; the match to TRBD1 covers 7 bases. V lost 3 bases, J lost 3 bases, and 2 bases stayed unmatched. Germline assignment: CDR1 LNHNV and CDR2 YYDKDF (reference sequence). The CDR3 has 14 amino acids. This CDR3 reads CATSRTGTNQPQHF. As DNA, the CDR3 is TGTGCCACCAGCAGGACAGGGACCAATCAGCCCCAGCATTTT.

The V call is TRBV19, the J call TRBJ1-5; no firm D call. Germline loops: CDR1 LNHDA, CDR2 SQIVND (reference sequence). The CDR3 has 17 amino acids. Trimming took 4 bases from V and 7 from J, leaving 23 bases between them. CDR3 coding DNA: TGTGCCAGTAGTAACCGAGGTGGGCACGTCGCGGGACAGCCCCAGCATTTT. Protein: CASSNRGGHVAGQPQHF.

This clone was seen a single time. V and J are TRBV5-4 and TRBJ1-1; 10 bases agree with TRBD1. CDR1 is SGHNT, CDR2 YYREEE, per germline (reference sequence). The CDR3 is 17 amino acids. Trimming took 0 bases from V and 2 from J; bases not matched to a gene: 7. The CDR3 DNA reads as TGTGCCAGCAGCTTGGGGGCGACAGGGGGCATCAACACTGAAGCTTTCTTT. Residues: CASSLGATGGINTEAFF. The whole variable domain, filled in from reference TRBV5-4 and TRBJ1-1, reads ETGVTQSPTHLIKTRGQQVTLRCSSQSGHNTVSWYQQALGQGPQFIFQYYREEENGRGNFPPRFSGLQFPNYSSELNVNALELDDSALYLCASSLGATGGINTEAFFGQGTRLTVV.

This chain joins TRBV28 and TRBJ1-2; D might be TRBD1 (5 bases). The germline V gene encodes CDR1 MDHEN and CDR2 SYDVKM. This CDR3 has 13 residues. The germline V and J ends were trimmed by 3 bases and 3 bases, with 8 bases remaining between them. The DNA for the CDR3 is TGTGCCAGCAGTTTGGGGGGGGACTATGGCTACACCTTC. This codes for CASSLGGDYGYTF.

This clone was picked up one time. This chain uses TRBV7-9 with TRBJ2-1, with no clear D. Per the germline V gene, CDR1 is SEHNR and CDR2 is FQNEAQ (reference sequence). V was trimmed by 8 bases and J by 8 bases, leaving 13 bases between them. This CDR3 has 12 residues. CDR3 DNA: TGTGCCAGCGACCCAGGCGAGTATGAGCAGTTCTTC. It is translated as CASDPGEYEQFF.

The chain employs TRBV6-5 and TRBJ2-3, with D tentatively TRBD1 (6 bases). V dropped 0 bases and J dropped 3 bases, with 7 bases sitting between them. There are 14 residues in the CDR3. Per the germline V gene, CDR1 is MNHEY and CDR2 is SVGAGI. The chain's CDR3 is CASSYSQGTDTQYF. CDR3 bases: TGTGCCAGCAGTTACTCACAGGGAACAGATACGCAGTATTTT.

This sequence joins TRBV4-3 and TRBJ2-1, with 7 bases fitting TRBD2. The CDR3 contains 15 residues. V lost 2 bases to trimming and J lost 9 bases; unmatched junction nucleotides: 10. Per germline, CDR1 LGHNA and CDR2 YSLEER. The CDR3 DNA reads as TGCGCCAGCAGCCAACTAGCGGTGGGGGGGGGTGAGCAGTTCTTC. Protein product: CASSQLAVGGGEQFF.

The chain combines TRBV11-2 with TRBJ2-6, with D perhaps matching TRBD2 (5 bases). V lost 5 bases and J lost 4, with 15 bases in between. This CDR3 is built from 16 residues. In germline, CDR1 is SGHAT, CDR2 FQNNGV. CDR3 bases: TGTGCCAGCAGCCACCGTGAGGGCGCCGGGGCCAACGTCCTGACTTTC. It encodes CASSHREGAGANVLTF.

The chain couples TRBV5-4 to TRBJ2-7; 8 bases are shared with TRBD1. Germline V CDR1 and CDR2: SGHNT, YYREEE (reference sequence). V gave up 0 bases and J gave up 4 bases; unmatched junction bases: 3. The CDR3 is 14 amino acids. The chain's CDR3 is CASSLGGQAYEQYF. CDR3 bases: TGTGCCAGCAGCTTGGGGGGACAGGCGTACGAGCAGTACTTC.

This clone was seen only a few times. The chain couples TRBV5-4 to TRBJ2-5, with D possibly being TRBD2 (6 bases). Between the trimmed V and J ends, which lost 3 bases and 1 base, there was a span of 13 bases. Germline V gene sequence: CDR1 SGHNT, CDR2 YYREEE (reference sequence). CDR3 length: 15 amino acids. CDR3 bases: TGTGCCAGCAGCTCTAGCGTAAGAATCCAAGAGACCCAGTACTTC. Encoded protein: CASSSSVRIQETQYF.

The chain links TRBV27 to TRBJ2-1; TRBD2 aligns across 10 bases. This CDR3 comprises 18 residues. With 7 bases clipped from V and 4 bases from J, the junction kept 16 bases outside the gene matches. Germline CDR1 and CDR2: MNHEY and SMNVEV (reference sequence). This CDR3 is CASIGWIAGGITYNEQFF. As DNA, the CDR3 is TGTGCCAGCATCGGATGGATAGCGGGAGGTATAACTTACAATGAGCAGTTCTTC.

As regards this clone: The sample contains more than one DNA sequence encoding this CDR3. The chain combines TRBV5-1 with TRBJ1-5; D may be TRBD1 (6 bases). The V gene lost 0 bases and the J gene lost 2 bases, with 6 bases spanning the gap. The CDR3 is 14 residues long. The germline gives CDR1 SGHRS, CDR2 YFSETQ. CDR3 bases: TGCGCCAGCAGCTTGGGGACAGGCAATCAGCCCCAGCATTTT. This translates into CASSLGTGNQPQHF. Full variable domain (remainder filled in from reference TRBV5-1 and TRBJ1-5): KAGVTQTPRYLIKTRGQQVTLSCSPISGHRSVSWYQQTPGQGLQFLFEYFSETQRNKGNFPGRFSGRQFSNSRSEMNVSTLELGDSALYLCASSLGTGNQPQHFGDGTRLSIL.